The rows below give T cell receptor beta chains drawn from one sample of a study of shared T cell receptors in the human thymus. Here immunoSEQ multiplex PCR was the method, and the copy in TCRdb shows in-frame clones only, minus some. The table lists hundreds of thousands of clones, over 75% of them singletons. In addition, the sample was reused for a study of human thymus T cells.

What was sequenced was thymocytes. Receptor source: a boy under two years old with a congenital heart defect. Both conserved end residues are part of each CDR3. The order of the fields is clone size, V gene, J gene, D gene, CDR3 protein, CDR3 DNA. The D gene is left open where the match is weak. Rows may omit the clone size; those that give it use once, few, many or a size class.

>.|TRBV28|TRBJ2-1|TRBD2
CASSLAGGPYNEQFF
TGTGCCAGCAGTTTAGCGGGAGGGCCGTACAATGAGCAGTTCTTC
>once|TRBV29-1|TRBJ2-5|.
CSVESTGGETQYF
TGCAGCGTTGAATCGACCGGGGGAGAGACCCAGTACTTC
>few|TRBV4-1|TRBJ1-2|.
CASSQRVETTTAYGYTF
TGCGCCAGCAGCCAGCGGGTAGAGACCACAACGGCCTATGGCTACACCTTC
>.|TRBV4-3|TRBJ1-2|TRBD1
CASSPRDSKFYGYTF
TGCGCCAGCAGCCCTCGGGACAGCAAATTCTATGGCTACACCTTC
>.|TRBV4-1|TRBJ2-1|.
CASSTPSRGYNEQFF
TGCGCCAGCAGCACCCCCTCTAGGGGATACAATGAGCAGTTCTTC
>.|TRBV6-1|TRBJ2-7|TRBD1
CASSVPDRNVKGEQYF
TGTGCCAGCAGTGTGCCGGACAGGAACGTAAAGGGAGAGCAGTACTTC
>.|TRBV4-1|TRBJ1-2|.
CASSQVLRNYGYTF
TGCGCCAGCAGCCAAGTATTACGGAACTATGGCTACACCTTC
>.|TRBV7-2|TRBJ2-2|.
CASSLGQSNTGELFF
TGTGCCAGCAGCCTCGGACAGTCGAACACCGGGGAGCTGTTTTTT
>.|TRBV7-9|TRBJ2-7|.
CASSLPSGAEQYF
TGTGCCAGCAGCTTACCTTCAGGGGCCGAGCAGTACTTC
>.|TRBV4-1|TRBJ2-5|.
CASSQEGPPSEQETQYF
TGCGCCAGCAGCCAAGAGGGTCCGCCTAGCGAACAAGAGACCCAGTACTTC
>.|TRBV4-1|TRBJ1-4|.
CASSPLRRTELFF
TGCGCCAGCAGCCCTCTACGAAGGACAGAACTGTTTTTT
>.|TRBV18|TRBJ2-7|.
CASSPKGPNSYEQYF
TGTGCCAGCTCACCGAAGGGGCCGAACTCCTACGAGCAGTACTTC
>.|TRBV2|TRBJ2-1|.
CASSEGPGSYNEQFF
TGTGCCAGCAGTGAAGGGCCTGGCTCCTACAATGAGCAGTTCTTC
>.|TRBV15|TRBJ1-1|.
CATSRVERLLANTEAFF
TGTGCCACCAGCAGAGTCGAGCGGCTCCTAGCGAACACTGAAGCTTTCTTT
>.|TRBV29-1|TRBJ1-2|TRBD1
CGVYRDWRGLRYGYTF
TGCGGCGTCTACCGGGACTGGAGGGGGCTACGCTATGGCTACACCTTC
>.|TRBV11-2|TRBJ2-1|.
CASSSSLRYDEQFF
TGTGCCAGCAGCTCTTCACTAAGATATGATGAGCAGTTCTTC
>.|TRBV21-1|TRBJ1-5|.
CASSKVPGTGIEPQHF
TGTGCCAGCAGCAAAGTCCCCGGGACAGGGATTGAGCCCCAGCATTTT
>.|TRBV27|TRBJ2-1|.
CASSLRIRRAPSSYNEQFF
TGTGCCAGCAGTTTAAGAATCCGCCGAGCGCCGAGCTCCTACAATGAGCAGTTCTTC
>.|TRBV28|TRBJ1-5|TRBD1
CAPGDRFYQPQHF
TGCGCCCCCGGGGACAGGTTTTATCAGCCCCAGCATTTT
>once|TRBV27|TRBJ2-3|.
CASSVVGGHSDTQYF
TGTGCCAGCAGTGTGGTGGGGGGGCACTCAGATACGCAGTATTTT
>.|TRBV5-1|TRBJ2-7|.
CASSNRATVPYEQYF
TGCGCCAGCTCCAACAGGGCCACTGTCCCCTACGAGCAGTACTTC
>.|TRBV27|TRBJ1-4|.
CASRARRGDEKLFF
TGTGCCAGCAGGGCCAGACGGGGGGATGAAAAACTGTTTTTT
>.|TRBV27|TRBJ2-1|.
CASSAGYNEQFF
TGTGCCAGCAGTGCAGGCTACAATGAGCAGTTCTTC
>.|TRBV28|TRBJ1-6|.
CASSLSTGWNSPLHF
TGTGCCAGCAGTTTATCAACAGGGTGGAATTCACCCCTCCACTTT
>.|TRBV27|TRBJ2-7|.
CASSLRIGQPPIEQYF
TGTGCCAGCAGTTTAAGAATTGGACAGCCTCCTATCGAGCAGTACTTC
>.|TRBV5-1|TRBJ2-3|TRBD2
CASSLTFRRGGFGDTQYF
TGCGCCAGCAGCTTAACGTTCCGGCGGGGGGGATTTGGAGATACGCAGTATTTT
>.|TRBV4-3|TRBJ2-1|.
CASSQDLGGVIYNEQFF
TGCGCCAGCAGCCAAGATCTGGGCGGGGTAATTTACAATGAGCAGTTCTTC
>.|TRBV6-6|TRBJ2-7|.
CASVPGQQGEQYF
TGTGCCAGCGTACCGGGACAACAAGGTGAGCAGTACTTC
>.|TRBV13|TRBJ1-2|.
CASSFPRAVGGYTF
TGTGCCAGCAGCTTTCCCAGGGCAGTGGGCGGCTACACCTTC
>.|TRBV4-3|TRBJ2-7|TRBD2
CASSQARTSAHRSNYEQYF
TGCGCCAGCAGCCAAGCGAGGACTAGCGCGCACCGAAGCAACTACGAGCAGTACTTC
>.|TRBV5-8|TRBJ2-1|TRBD2
CASSFIRREVLVGNEQFF
TGTGCCAGCAGCTTTATCCGGCGGGAGGTCCTTGTTGGCAATGAGCAGTTCTTC
>.|TRBV5-1|TRBJ2-5|TRBD2
CASSLGLAGLPIKETQYF
TGCGCCAGCAGCTTGGGACTAGCGGGGCTCCCCATCAAAGAGACCCAGTACTTC
>.|TRBV4-1|TRBJ1-5|.
CASSQDGLRGLQPQHF
TGCGCCAGCAGCCAAGATGGACTCAGGGGTTTGCAGCCCCAGCATTTT
>.|TRBV6-1|TRBJ1-5|.
CASSDPGNPQPQHF
TGTGCCAGCAGTGATCCGGGGAACCCTCAGCCCCAGCATTTT
>few|TRBV5-4|TRBJ1-4|TRBD1
CASSLASGGRRKKLFF
TGTGCCAGCAGCTTGGCCTCAGGGGGAAGAAGGAAAAAACTGTTTTTT
>.|TRBV6-1|TRBJ2-6|.
CASSERGMGSSGANVLTF
TGTGCCAGCAGTGAACGGGGGATGGGAAGCTCTGGGGCCAACGTCCTGACTTTC
>.|TRBV9|TRBJ1-4|TRBD1
CASSDTGTANEKLFF
TGTGCCAGCAGCGACACCGGGACAGCTAATGAAAAACTGTTTTTT
>.|TRBV27|TRBJ2-3|TRBD2
CASSPWTSGRRGDTQYF
TGTGCCAGCAGTCCCTGGACTAGCGGGAGGAGGGGAGATACGCAGTATTTT
>.|TRBV15|TRBJ2-1|TRBD2
CATSSDWAGAYNEQFF
TGTGCCACCAGCAGCGACTGGGCGGGAGCCTACAATGAGCAGTTCTTC
>.|TRBV14|TRBJ1-3|TRBD1
CASSPGQGVPGNTIYF
TGTGCCAGCAGCCCAGGACAGGGAGTCCCTGGAAACACCATATATTTT
>.|TRBV6-6|TRBJ1-6|.
CASTDGGYNSPLHF
TGTGCCAGCACCGACGGGGGCTATAATTCACCCCTCCACTTT
>.|TRBV29-1|TRBJ2-1|.
CSVDRLGLSSYNEQFF
TGCAGCGTTGACCGGCTAGGACTGAGCTCCTACAATGAGCAGTTCTTC
>.|TRBV28|TRBJ2-3|TRBD2
CASSFPSGGQDTQYF
TGTGCCAGCAGTTTTCCTAGCGGGGGGCAGGATACGCAGTATTTT
>.|TRBV29-1|TRBJ2-7|TRBD1
CSVEGHRGSEQYF
TGCAGCGTTGAAGGCCACAGGGGGAGCGAGCAGTACTTC
>.|TRBV2|TRBJ2-1|.
CASSEASLVGPDPNEQFF
TGTGCCAGCAGTGAAGCTAGCCTGGTCGGCCCTGATCCCAATGAGCAGTTCTTC
>.|TRBV27|TRBJ1-5|.
CASSRSYSNQPQHF
TGTGCCAGCAGTCGGAGTTATAGCAATCAGCCCCAGCATTTT